These T cell receptor beta chains were read from a single sample in a study of shared clonotypes between healthy human individuals. TCRdb's table, derived via immunoSEQ multiplex PCR, lists solely in-frame clones and lacks some. This sample has 2 million to 2.5 million clones, with approximately 94% found just once. Sequenced sample: naive CD4+ T cells sorted from blood. These receptors were collected from a man aged 18-30 years in good health. Each CDR3 is given with its conserved first and last residue. D genes are given only for firm matches. Where a row states a size, it is once, few, many or the class of an expanded clone; other rows omit it.

TRBV6-1	NA	TRBJ1-4	NA	CASSDLGRTEKLFF	TGTGCCAGCAGTGACCTGGGGAGGACTGAAAAACTGTTTTTT
TRBV9	NA	TRBJ1-2	NA	CASSVDRAYGYTF	TGTGCCAGCAGCGTAGACAGGGCCTATGGCTACACCTTC
TRBV5-1	NA	TRBJ1-1	NA	CASSLDSRGTVNTEAFF	TGCGCCAGCAGCTTGGATAGTAGGGGGACGGTGAACACTGAAGCTTTCTTT
TRBV19	NA	TRBJ2-2	NA	CASSFLGAGELFF	TGTGCCAGTAGTTTCCTGGGTGCCGGGGAGCTGTTTTTT
TRBV7-6	NA	TRBJ2-3	TRBD2	CASSLTSGGIDTQYF	TGTGCCAGCAGCTTAACTAGCGGGGGTATAGATACGCAGTATTTT
TRBV6-6	NA	TRBJ1-1	NA	CASSRWGELNTEAFF	TGTGCCAGCAGCAGGTGGGGGGAACTGAACACTGAAGCTTTCTTT
TRBV6-1	NA	TRBJ2-3	NA	CASSEVLAADTQYF	TGTGCCAGCAGTGAAGTATTAGCGGCGGATACGCAGTATTTT
TRBV10-3	NA	TRBJ1-5	NA	CAISESGGLSNQPQHF	TGTGCCATCAGTGAGTCCGGCGGGTTGAGCAATCAGCCCCAGCATTTT
TRBV18	NA	TRBJ2-3	TRBD1	CASSRTTRTGSTDTQYF	TGTGCCAGCTCACGGACCACCCGGACAGGATCCACAGATACGCAGTATTTT
TRBV5-4	once	TRBJ2-1	TRBD1	CASSHRTGVDNEQFF	TGTGCCAGCAGCCATAGGACAGGGGTCGACAATGAGCAGTTCTTC
TRBV25-1	NA	TRBJ2-1	TRBD2	CASSDLLAGNGKQFF	TGTGCCAGCAGTGACCTACTAGCGGGTAATGGGAAGCAGTTCTTC
TRBV6-1	NA	TRBJ1-3	TRBD1	CASPPRGDSGNTIYF	TGTGCCAGTCCCCCTCGCGGGGACAGTGGAAACACCATATATTTT
TRBV15	NA	TRBJ1-2	NA	CATSTSPRDYGYTF	TGTGCCACCAGCACTTCGCCCAGGGACTATGGCTACACCTTC
TRBV5-1	NA	TRBJ2-7	TRBD2	CASSWTEASGRGEQYF	TGCGCCAGCAGCTGGACGGAGGCTAGCGGGAGAGGGGAGCAGTACTTC